This T cell receptor (beta chain) was obtained from a study of T cell repertoires in cytomegalovirus infection. As for this clonotype: The antigen remains undetermined.

TCRdb passed the reads through MiXCR, listing each CDR3 protein once. The sample includes about 900,000 distinct CDR3 sequences, less than 40% seen only once; the top ten take over 13%. Study findings and constraints: Individuals carrying CMV plus the relevant HLA were identified by cumulative frequency of public TCR beta families. Clonotype analysis showed dominance of the ex vivo response by HLA-C-restricted CMV-specific TCR beta clonotypes.

The source is a human donor in good health (CMV status not recorded). Some clones in this sample may be carry-over from other donors' samples. Sequencing used cultured CD8+ T cells from PBMCs, obtained from culture after CMV antigen stimulation.

The CDR3 loop is CASSPAAGIQYF. CDR3 DNA: TGTGCCAGCTCACCGGCGGCGGGCATTCAGTACTTC. The chain recombines TRBV18 with TRBJ2-4; maybe TRBD2 (5 bases). CDR3 length equals 12 residues. V lost 3 bases and J lost 9, with 9 bases in between. The germline V gene encodes CDR1 KGHSH and CDR2 LQKENI.